This T cell receptor (beta chain) was observed in a study of shared clonotypes between healthy human individuals. The naive CD8 subset, CD45RO-negative cells positively selected for CCR7, excluded terminally differentiated effector memory CD45RA+ cells. Sequencing used immunoSEQ multiplex PCR; TCRdb keeps in-frame clones, though not all of them. The sample holds some 2,000,000 clones, about 95% seen once. CDR3 length equals 15 residues. V lost 6 bases and J 0 bases, leaving 12 bases between the germline ends. CDR1 and CDR2 from the germline V gene are MDHEN and SYDVKM. V gene TRBV28 combines with J gene TRBJ1-5; D gene unclear. The receptor's source is a man aged 18 to 35 in good health. Sequencing was performed on naive CD8+ T cells sorted from blood. This chain's CDR3 is CASSLDGNSNQPQHF. The CDR3, as DNA: TGTGCCAGCAGCCTAGACGGAAATAGCAATCAGCCCCAGCATTTT.